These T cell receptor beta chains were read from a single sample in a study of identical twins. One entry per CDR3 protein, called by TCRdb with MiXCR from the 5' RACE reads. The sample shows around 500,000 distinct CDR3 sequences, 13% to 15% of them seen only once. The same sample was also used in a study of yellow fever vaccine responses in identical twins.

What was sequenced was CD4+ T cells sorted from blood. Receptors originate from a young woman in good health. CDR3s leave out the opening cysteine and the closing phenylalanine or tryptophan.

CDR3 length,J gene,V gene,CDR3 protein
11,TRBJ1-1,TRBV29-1,SAAGTVNTEAF
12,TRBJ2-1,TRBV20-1,SASLVQRVNEQF
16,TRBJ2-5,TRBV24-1,ATSDRDRGRIYGETQY
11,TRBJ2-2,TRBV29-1,SVVRGATGELF
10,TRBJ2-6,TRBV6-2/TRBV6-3,ATQRGANVLT
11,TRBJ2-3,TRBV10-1,ASGLAGADTQY
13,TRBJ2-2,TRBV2,ASSQTGSDTGELF
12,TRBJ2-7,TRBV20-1,SAVWGGGTYEQY
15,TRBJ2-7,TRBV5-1,ASSTRGPGQGAYEQY
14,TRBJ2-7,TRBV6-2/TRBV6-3,ARLSGTSGSSYEQY
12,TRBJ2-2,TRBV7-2,ASSKGSAPGELF
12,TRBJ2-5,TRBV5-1,ASSSRGAQETQY
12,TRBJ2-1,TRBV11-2,ASSLTTGTEGQF
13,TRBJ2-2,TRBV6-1,ASSLLDRATGELF
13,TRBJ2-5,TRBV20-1,SAIPGGRMQETQY
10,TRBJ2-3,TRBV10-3,ATSRRTDTQY
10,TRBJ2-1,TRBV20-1,SARGLGNEQF
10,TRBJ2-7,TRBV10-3,AISEQGNEQY
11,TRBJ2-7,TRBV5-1,ASSLGYTYEQY
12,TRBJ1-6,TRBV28,ASSRAPYNSPLH
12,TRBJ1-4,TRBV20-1,SATSGRTNEKLF
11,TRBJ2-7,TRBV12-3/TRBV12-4,ASSLGGQYEQY
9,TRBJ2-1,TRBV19,ASSTGLKQF
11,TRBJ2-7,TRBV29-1,SATGGLSYEQY
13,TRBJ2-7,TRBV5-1,ASSLYASGTYEQY